This entry concerns a single T cell receptor (beta chain). These data are taken from a study of blood T cell repertoires in COVID-19. In the study overall: The United States, Italy and Spain provided the acute and convalescent COVID-19 samples. PBMCs, B-cell-depleted T cells, or T cells were the source of the cDNA or gDNA that made up the material.

Seattle patients were enrolled while actively infected and followed longitudinally. Per the original methods: Using reference gene primer amplification, nucleated cell counts were estimated. TCRdb keeps only in-frame clones here, not all; method: immunoSEQ multiplex PCR. D and trimming were read from the DNA, whereas the V and J calls and clone size are those reported in that table. The sample gives approximately 240,000 clones, over 90% of which show up once; roughly 0.8% is in the top ten. V dropped 2 bases and J dropped 1; count of bases not matched to a gene: 3. The CDR3 has 15 residues. Germline V CDR1 and CDR2: SGHRS, YFSETQ.

This receptor was obtained from a young man with COVID-19, enrolled during active disease. The chain carries TRBV5-1 and TRBJ2-3; 8 bases are a match to TRBD1. The sequenced material came from peripheral blood. CDR3 protein: CASSLQGEGTDTQYF. The CDR3 nucleotides read TGCGCCAGCAGCTTACAGGGGGAGGGCACAGATACGCAGTATTTT.